This passage covers 12 T cell receptor beta chains from one sample sequenced in a study of blood T cell repertoires in COVID-19. Sequencing was performed with immunoSEQ multiplex PCR; in TCRdb, only in-frame clones are kept and a portion is missing. In the table there are about 74,000 clones, 84% of which are singletons. Sequences were obtained from peripheral blood. The receptors were sampled from a man in his 70s with acute or convalescent COVID-19.

The chain uses TRBV7-2 and TRBJ2-7, with TRBD1 matching 7 bases. J lost 2 bases, V lost 6 bases, and 7 bases had no gene match. Per the germline V gene, CDR1 is SGHTA and CDR2 is FQGNSA. The CDR3 is 14 amino acids. For the CDR3, the DNA is TGTGCCAGCAGAGCAGGGGGAATCACCTACGAGCAGTACTTC. Translating it yields CASRAGGITYEQYF.

This clone was detected a few times. The rearrangement uses TRBV9 and TRBJ1-1, with a tentative D call TRBD1 (6 bases). The CDR3 extends over 18 amino acids. Trimming stripped 3 bases from V and 4 bases from J, with 25 bases between. The germline gives CDR1 SGDLS, CDR2 YYNGEE. The CDR3 DNA follows: TGTGCCAGCAGCGCTAAAGGGGGACACACCATAGGGGCCACTGAAGCTTTCTTT. Translating gives CASSAKGGHTIGATEAFF.

This chain connects TRBV5-1 to TRBJ2-2; the D gene is possibly TRBD2 (5 bases). Germline V gene data show CDR1 as SGHRS and CDR2 as YFSETQ. The CDR3 extends over 15 amino acids. With 3 bases removed from V and 3 bases from J, the gap between germline ends came to 12 bases. The CDR3 DNA reads TGCGCCAGCAGCTCCGGACGGCGGGACACCGGGGAGCTGTTTTTT. Its protein is CASSSGRRDTGELFF.

The chain has TRBV10-3 and TRBJ1-2; D remains unclear. V lost 2 bases and J 4 bases, leaving 14 bases between the germline ends. The CDR3 runs 15 residues. Germline loops: CDR1 ENHRY, CDR2 SYGVKD. The DNA for the CDR3 is TGTGCCATCAGTGAGGGAGGAGCGCCAATCTATGGCTACACCTTC. It encodes CAISEGGAPIYGYTF.

The chain couples TRBV19 to TRBJ1-5; the match to TRBD1 covers 8 bases. The CDR3 is 14 amino acids. In germline, CDR1 is LNHDA, CDR2 SQIVND (reference sequence). V lost 7 bases to trimming and J lost 5 bases; unmatched junction nucleotides: 7. The CDR3 here is CASTTGQGYQPQHF. DNA for the CDR3: TGTGCCAGTACCACTGGACAGGGCTATCAGCCCCAGCATTTT.

This clone has a handful of counts. V gene TRBV28 combines with J gene TRBJ2-2; TRBD1 is a possible D gene (5 bases). The CDR3 has 15 residues. Germline values: CDR1 MDHEN, CDR2 SYDVKM. Trimming shortened V by 6 bases and J by 0 bases, and 11 bases separated the two germline ends. CDR3 protein: CASRPGLANTGELFF. For the CDR3, the DNA is TGTGCCAGCAGGCCAGGGCTGGCGAACACCGGGGAGCTGTTTTTT.

The gene calls are TRBV11-3 and TRBJ2-1; a possible D gene is TRBD1 (5 bases). CDR1 is SGHNT, CDR2 YENEEA, per germline. The germline V and J ends were trimmed by 5 bases and 4 bases, with 15 bases remaining between them. The CDR3 has 15 amino acids. The CDR3 region is CASSQDNFFYNEQFF. Written as DNA, the CDR3 is TGTGCCAGCAGCCAGGACAATTTTTTTTACAATGAGCAGTTCTTC.

The chain recombines TRBV4-1 with TRBJ2-1, with a weak D call TRBD1 (6 bases). There are 15 residues in the CDR3. V lost 2 bases, J lost 0 bases, and 8 bases lay in between. The V gene's germline CDR1 is MGHRA and CDR2 YSYEKL. This CDR3 reads CASSQTGSSYNEQFF. The CDR3 region has the DNA TGCGCCAGCAGCCAAACAGGGAGCTCCTACAATGAGCAGTTCTTC.

The V call is TRBV6-5, the J call TRBJ2-7; 10 bases fit TRBD1. Germline V gene data show CDR1 as MNHEY and CDR2 as SVGAGI. J was trimmed by 5 bases and V by 7 bases; bases with no gene match: 8. This CDR3 is built from 14 residues. CDR3 nucleotides: TGTGCCAGCATCCGGGACAGGGGAAGAGACGAGCAGTACTTC. It is translated as CASIRDRGRDEQYF.

The J gene is TRBJ2-1, the V gene TRBV7-2; 7 positions agree with TRBD1. The CDR3 runs 15 residues. Trimming cost V 1 base and J 4 bases; bases outside gene matches: 4. Germline V gives CDR1 SGHTA, CDR2 FQGNSA. CDR3 residues: CASSLGTGQYNEQFF. CDR3 DNA: TGTGCCAGCAGCTTAGGGACAGGACAATACAATGAGCAGTTCTTC.

The rearrangement uses TRBV19 and TRBJ2-7, with TRBD2 matching over 13 bases. Germline V gene data show CDR1 as LNHDA and CDR2 as SQIVND (reference sequence). V lost 7 bases to trimming and J lost 6 bases; unmatched junction nucleotides: 9. The length of the CDR3 is 15 residues. CDR3 residues: CASTTGLAGVGEQYF. The CDR3 DNA reads as TGTGCCAGTACCACAGGACTAGCGGGAGTGGGCGAGCAGTACTTC.

This clone was seen a single time. V is TRBV6-6 and J is TRBJ1-2; 7 bases are shared with TRBD1. From germline, CDR1 is MNHNY and CDR2 SVGAGI (reference sequence). V was clipped by 7 bases and J by 8 bases; unmatched bases: 10. The CDR3 loop spans 13 amino acids. The DNA of the CDR3 is TGTGCCAGCACCCAGGGGGTAGCGCGAGGCTACACCTTC. Translated, it gives CASTQGVARGYTF.